This T cell receptor beta chain came from a study of shared clonotypes between healthy human individuals. The CDR3 spans 16 residues. The V end lost 5 bases, the J end lost 8 bases, and 24 bases lay between the germline ends. Per the germline V gene, CDR1 is ENHRY and CDR2 is SYGVKD. An even split of each subset's genomic DNA across several immunoSEQ plates was performed. Produced via immunoSEQ multiplex PCR; TCRdb's table is partial and in-frame only. The profile shows roughly 1,500,000 clones, roughly 98% of them singletons. All donors were Caucasian adults living in Nashville, Tennessee. Subsets obtained from CD4+ cells comprised CD45RA+ naive and CD45RA-negative memory cells.

This receptor was identified in a man aged 30 to 39 in good health. The gene calls are TRBV10-3 and TRBJ1-2; D call uncertain. Sequenced material: naive CD4+ T cells sorted from blood. Subset described: CD45RA+ positively selected. The CDR3: CAISRLGPNDIGGYTF. CDR3 DNA: TGTGCCATCAGTCGTCTCGGGCCTAATGACATTGGGGGCTACACCTTC.